This passage covers 32 T cell receptor beta chains from one sample sequenced in a study of regulatory T cells in long-lasting Graves disease. Regarding time point: persistent/refractory GD, antithyroid drugs over 5 years with positive TRAb. After RNA was extracted from PBMCs, the TCR library was made from it. According to the study, TCR beta libraries were built with iRepertoire HTBI primers and CDR3-region Arm-PCR. MiXCR, run by TCRdb on the multiplex PCR reads, gives a single entry per CDR3 protein. The data contain some 450,000 distinct CDR3 sequences, roughly a quarter of them seen just once; the ten biggest clones take up roughly 28%. The starting material was peripheral blood mononuclear cells (PBMCs), obtained when the disease was refractory, from a patient treated with antithyroid drugs. These receptors were obtained from a female donor with Graves disease.

The V and J genes are TRBV19 and TRBJ1-2; the D is unclear. The CDR3 consists of 11 residues. The germline V gene has CDR1 LNHDA and CDR2 SQIVND (reference sequence). Trimming shortened V by 8 bases and J by 8 bases, and 12 bases separated the two germline ends. In nucleotides, the CDR3 is TGTGCCAGTGGACGCCTACTAGGCTACACCTTC. It translates to CASGRLLGYTF.

In its sample, this clonotype was seen many times. V usage is TRBV10-3 and J usage is TRBJ2-2, with no clear D. CDR1 is ENHRY, CDR2 SYGVKD, per germline. Deletions cut 0 bases from V and 2 bases from J, with 10 bases between. The CDR3 loop spans 16 amino acids. DNA for the CDR3: TGTGCCATCAGTGAGTCCCATAGACTTAACACCGGGGAGCTGTTTTTT. This gives the protein CAISESHRLNTGELFF.

V usage is TRBV5-5 and J usage is TRBJ2-5; the D gene is possibly TRBD1 (6 bases). The CDR3 loop spans 13 amino acids. Trimming removed 5 bases at V and 5 bases at J, with 13 bases between. Germline CDR1 reads SGHKS; CDR2 reads YYEKEE (reference sequence). The CDR3 DNA reads TGTGCCAGCAGACCGGGACAATGGGAGACCCAGTACTTC. Translation: CASRPGQWETQYF.

This clonotype has more than one count but fewer than ten. A clone one base away is much larger, so this may be a read error. The chain has TRBV6-1 and TRBJ1-2, with TRBD1 identical over 7 bases. The germline V gene has CDR1 MNHNS and CDR2 SASEGT. The CDR3 is 14 amino acids. The CDR3: CASSEAQGVYGCTF. The CDR3 nucleotides read TGTGCCAGCAGCGAAGCCCAGGGGGTCTATGGCTGCACCTTC.

This clonotype was picked up one time. A read error is possible here, since a much larger clone lies one base away. The chain joins TRBV10-3 to TRBJ2-7; D call uncertain. CDR1 is ENHRY and CDR2 is SYGVKD in the germline V gene. CDR3 length: 14 residues. Here the CDR3 reads CAISDLVELYEQCF. CDR3 sequence (DNA): TGTGCCATCAGTGACTTAGTAGAACTGTACGAGCAGTGCTTC.

The CDR3: CASSFTRGAEAFF. The CDR3, as DNA: TGCGCCAGCAGCTTTACCAGGGGAGCTGAAGCTTTCTTT. The rearrangement links TRBV5-1 to TRBJ1-1; D perhaps matches TRBD1 (6 bases). Trimming removed 2 bases from V and 6 bases from J, with 11 bases in between. Germline V gene sequence: CDR1 SGHRS, CDR2 YFSETQ. This CDR3 region has 13 residues.

This clonotype has a handful of counts. The chain employs TRBV3-1 and TRBJ2-2; 8 bases agree with TRBD1. The J segment lost 0 bases and the V segment lost 3 bases, leaving 0 bases of the junction unmatched. This CDR3 region has 15 residues. From germline, CDR1 is LGHDT and CDR2 YNNKEL (reference sequence). Here the CDR3 reads CASSQGQANTGELFF. The CDR3 nucleotides read TGTGCCAGCAGCCAGGGACAGGCGAACACCGGGGAGCTGTTTTTT.

V usage is TRBV5-1 and J usage is TRBJ2-7, with D possibly matching TRBD2 (6 bases). CDR1 SGHRS and CDR2 YFSETQ come from the germline V gene. The ends were cut back, 2 bases at V and 0 bases at J, with 15 bases in the middle. The CDR3 has 16 residues. The CDR3 DNA sequence: TGCGCCAGCAGCTTTTCGAGCGGGCCTAGCTCCTACGAGCAGTACTTC. It is translated as CASSFSSGPSSYEQYF.

This clonotype has ten or more counts. This chain connects TRBV20-1 to TRBJ2-5, with 9 bases matching TRBD2. The trim removed 3 bases at V and 4 bases at J, leaving 6 bases unmatched. Per the germline V gene, CDR1 is DFQATT and CDR2 is SNEGSKA (reference sequence). The CDR3 length is 14 residues. CDR3 residues: CSASGSGSRETQYF. The DNA of the CDR3 is TGCAGTGCTAGTGGTAGCGGGAGTCGAGAGACCCAGTACTTC.

The chain links TRBV20-1 to TRBJ1-1; 8 bases fit TRBD1. This CDR3 has 15 residues. Germline CDR1 DFQATT, CDR2 SNEGSKA (reference sequence). The junction had 10 bases not matched to a gene; V was cut back by 0 bases and J by 7 bases. CDR3 bases: TGCAGTGCTAGAGATCCAGGGGGCGGGGGTAGTGAAGCTTTCTTT. It yields the protein CSARDPGGGGSEAFF.

This clonotype came up a few times. The rearrangement uses TRBV10-3 and TRBJ1-2; the match to TRBD1 covers 7 bases. Trimming took 7 bases from V and 3 from J; bases not matched to a gene: 8. Germline CDR1 is ENHRY and CDR2 is SYGVKD. The CDR3 covers 14 residues. The CDR3 DNA follows: TGTGCCATCACCGCTTCAGGGGGGGACTATGGCTACACCTTC. Encoded protein: CAITASGGDYGYTF.

This clonotype showed up just a few times. The rearrangement uses TRBV5-1 and TRBJ1-1; TRBD1 aligns across 7 bases. Trimming removed 7 bases from V and 8 bases from J; junction bases left unmatched: 11. CDR1 and CDR2 from the germline V gene are SGHRS and YFSETQ. The CDR3 spans 13 residues. The CDR3 loop is CASGQDRAAEAFF. CDR3 coding DNA: TGCGCCAGCGGACAAGACAGGGCCGCGGAAGCTTTCTTT.

This clonotype was seen a few times. The V and J genes are TRBV6-1 and TRBJ1-5, with 10 bases that match TRBD1. The germline CDR1 and CDR2 sequences are MNHNS and SASEGT. V shed 3 bases and J 6 bases; nucleotides not matched to a gene: 8. The length of the CDR3 is 16 residues. The CDR3 loop reads CASSDLDRGRFQPQHF. The CDR3 DNA follows: TGTGCCAGCAGTGACCTAGACAGGGGGCGATTTCAGCCCCAGCATTTT.

The V gene is TRBV12-3 or TRBV12-4, the J gene TRBJ2-3; TRBD1 is a possible D gene (6 bases). This CDR3 has 15 amino acids. The V end was cut by 4 bases, the J end by 7 bases, with 18 bases between. The CDR3 sequence: CASSYGTQLGNTQYF. In DNA form, the CDR3 reads TGTGCCAGCAGTTACGGGACACAGTTGGGAAATACGCAGTATTTT.

This clonotype was found many times. The rearrangement uses TRBV20-1 and TRBJ1-2; 10 nucleotides agree with TRBD1. The CDR3 length is 12 residues. The J segment lost 4 bases and the V segment lost 5 bases, leaving 1 base of the junction unmatched. Germline assignment: CDR1 DFQATT and CDR2 SNEGSKA (reference sequence). This CDR3 is CSAWTGGYGYTF. In DNA form, the CDR3 reads TGCAGTGCTTGGACAGGGGGCTATGGCTACACCTTC.

The chain uses TRBV13 and TRBJ2-7; D remains unclear. The ends were cut back, 3 bases at V and 6 bases at J, with 12 bases in the middle. The CDR3 spans 13 residues. CDR1 and CDR2 from the germline V gene are PRHDT and FYEKMQ (reference sequence). This CDR3 is CASSFGIGSEQYF. CDR3 sequence (DNA): TGTGCCAGCAGCTTTGGTATTGGCAGCGAGCAGTACTTC.

The table lists this clonotype with a few counts. The chain links TRBV7-9 to TRBJ1-1; the D is unclear. CDR3 length: 12 residues. V was shortened by 1 base and J by 8 bases, with 8 bases between the two germline ends. From germline, CDR1 is SEHNR and CDR2 FQNEAQ (reference sequence). CDR3 coding DNA: TGTGCCAGCAGCTTAGGGCGGCAAGAAGCTTTCTTT. Residues: CASSLGRQEAFF.

In its sample, this clonotype was seen a few times. Germline is not matched at one junction end, which may reflect a read error. The CDR3 region has the DNA TGTGCCAGCTCACTGGGTGGAGGTGAGGACAGTAACTTC. This sequence encodes CASSLGGGEDSNF. The chain joins TRBV18 to TRBJ2-5, with a possible D match to TRBD1 (6 bases). This CDR3 comprises 13 residues. Per the germline V gene, CDR1 is KGHSH and CDR2 is LQKENI.

This clonotype is a singleton in its sample. The chain is built from TRBV10-2 and TRBJ2-7, with 9 positions matching TRBD1. CDR1 is WSHSY, CDR2 SAAADI, per germline. Trimming cost V 6 bases and J 5 bases; bases outside gene matches: 8. This CDR3 region has 14 residues. CDR3 bases: TGCGCCAGCAGACGACCGGGACAGGGCCACGAGCAGTACTTC. Its translation: CASRRPGQGHEQYF.

The chain recombines TRBV7-9 with TRBJ1-1; TRBD1 matches at 8 bases. Germline lookup yields CDR1 SEHNR and CDR2 FQNEAQ (reference sequence). The CDR3 spans 17 residues. With 1 base clipped from V and 1 base from J, the junction kept 8 bases outside the gene matches. CDR3 amino acids: CASSLDLAGTGNTEAFF. The CDR3 nucleotides read TGTGCCAGCAGCTTAGATCTCGCCGGGACAGGGAACACTGAAGCTTTCTTT.

The chain couples TRBV2 to TRBJ2-1; possible D gene TRBD2, 6 bases. There are 15 residues in the CDR3. Germline-derived CDR1 and CDR2 are SNHLY and FYNNEI. The V and J ends lost 2 bases and 6 bases respectively, with 14 bases between them. The DNA of the CDR3 is TGTGCCAGCAGTGAACGGACTACCTCTCCCAATGAGCAGTTCTTC. As protein: CASSERTTSPNEQFF.

Details on this clonotype: This likely reflects a read error, since a far larger clone is one base away. V gene TRBV2 combines with J gene TRBJ2-7, with 13 nucleotides matching TRBD2. Per the germline V gene, CDR1 is SNHLY and CDR2 is FYNNEI. Germline trimming cut 5 bases from V and 0 bases from J; bases unmatched to any gene: 13. This CDR3 spans 19 amino acids. DNA for the CDR3: TGTGCCAGCAGTTACCAACGACTAGCGGGAGGCCTCCGCTCCTACGAGCAGTACTTC. It specifies CASSYQRLAGGLRSYEQYF.

This clonotype appeared a few times. The V gene is TRBV27, the J gene TRBJ2-2; 9 bases are shared with TRBD2. J lost 0 bases, V lost 9 bases, and 2 bases had no gene match. CDR3 length: 14 amino acids. Germline V CDR1 and CDR2: MNHEY, SMNVEV (reference sequence). In DNA, the CDR3 is TGTGCCAGGGTAGCGGGGGCGAACACCGGGGAGCTGTTTTTT. This translates into CARVAGANTGELFF.

This clonotype showed up just a few times. The CDR3, as DNA: TGTGCCAGCAGCCAACTAGCGCAGTACCAAGAGACCCAGTACTTC. This codes for CASSQLAQYQETQYF. The rearrangement joins TRBV27 to TRBJ2-5, with 7 bases identical to TRBD2. The CDR3 covers 15 residues. J lost 0 bases, V lost 6 bases, and 7 bases had no gene match. Germline-derived CDR1 and CDR2 are MNHEY and SMNVEV (reference sequence).

The chain carries TRBV20-1 and TRBJ1-4; D not certain. The length of the CDR3 is 10 residues. V lost 6 bases, J lost 8 bases, and 7 bases lay in between. The germline V gene encodes CDR1 DFQATT and CDR2 SNEGSKA (reference sequence). CDR3 nucleotides: TGCAGTGCAGGAGACGAAAAACTGTTTTTT. This encodes CSAGDEKLFF.

The rearrangement links TRBV20-1 to TRBJ2-7, with 9 positions matching TRBD1. Per the germline V gene, CDR1 is DFQATT and CDR2 is SNEGSKA (reference sequence). With V trimmed by 5 bases and J by 7 bases, 6 bases remained unmatched. The CDR3 length is 12 residues. The CDR3 loop reads CSARTGVKEQYF. The CDR3 DNA sequence: TGCAGTGCTCGGACAGGGGTTAAAGAGCAGTACTTC.

This clonotype was detected a few times. The CDR3 is CASSPKPGGSSGTEAFF. The DNA for the CDR3 is TGTGCCAGCAGCCCTAAGCCCGGGGGCTCCTCAGGCACTGAAGCTTTCTTT. V is TRBV3-1 and J is TRBJ1-1; possible D gene TRBD1, 6 bases. The V end was cut by 4 bases, the J end by 4 bases, with 22 bases between. The CDR3 is made up of 17 amino acids. Germline V gene sequence: CDR1 LGHDT, CDR2 YNNKEL (reference sequence). The full variable domain, in which reference TRBV3-1 and TRBJ1-1 provide the parts outside the CDR3, is DTAVSQTPKYLVTQMGNDKSIKCEQNLGHDTMYWYKQDSKKFLKIMFSYNNKELIINETVPNRFSPKSPDKAHLNLHINSLELGDSAVYFCASSPKPGGSSGTEAFFGQGTRLTVV.

This clonotype has a count of ten or more. The chain couples TRBV29-1 to TRBJ2-1, with D maybe TRBD2 (5 bases). V lost 0 bases to trimming and J lost 0 bases, with 9 bases between them. Germline CDR1 reads SQVTM; CDR2 reads ANQGSEA. The CDR3 sequence is 15 residues long. The CDR3 spells CSVEDSGSSYNEQFF. CDR3 bases: TGCAGCGTTGAAGATTCGGGGAGCTCCTACAATGAGCAGTTCTTC.

This clonotype was observed at least ten times. This chain joins TRBV6-5 and TRBJ1-2; 10 bases fit TRBD1. Unmatched junction bases numbered 7, after V lost 2 bases and J lost 4 bases. CDR3 size: 16 residues. Germline lookup yields CDR1 MNHEY and CDR2 SVGAGI. The CDR3 loop reads CASSYDRDRGTYGYTF. CDR3 DNA: TGTGCCAGCAGTTACGATCGGGACAGGGGCACCTATGGCTACACCTTC.

There are a few counts of this clonotype. The chain combines TRBV4-3 with TRBJ2-5; D might be TRBD2 (5 bases). Germline lookup yields CDR1 LGHNA and CDR2 YSLEER. The CDR3 sequence is 15 residues long. The V end was cut by 0 bases, the J end by 4 bases, with 12 bases between. In DNA, the CDR3 is TGCGCCAGCAGCCAAGATTTAGCTAGCCGAGAGACCCAGTACTTC. Encoded protein: CASSQDLASRETQYF.

The genes are TRBV5-1 and TRBJ2-7, with a tentative D call TRBD2 (6 bases). The germline CDR1 and CDR2 sequences are SGHRS and YFSETQ. V lost 0 bases and J lost 6, with 13 bases in between. The CDR3 runs to 14 residues. CDR3 DNA sequence: TGCGCCAGCAGCTTGGGCGGGGACCTCGGCGAGCAGTACTTC. Translated, it gives CASSLGGDLGEQYF.

This rearrangement joins TRBV20-1 to TRBJ2-7; TRBD2 agrees at 9 bases. The germline V gene has CDR1 DFQATT and CDR2 SNEGSKA (reference sequence). The CDR3 has 18 residues. V dropped 1 base and J dropped 0; count of bases not matched to a gene: 13. The CDR3 sequence: CSARAGAEISGSSYEQYF. The CDR3 DNA is TGCAGTGCTAGAGCCGGGGCAGAGATTAGCGGGAGCTCCTACGAGCAGTACTTC.